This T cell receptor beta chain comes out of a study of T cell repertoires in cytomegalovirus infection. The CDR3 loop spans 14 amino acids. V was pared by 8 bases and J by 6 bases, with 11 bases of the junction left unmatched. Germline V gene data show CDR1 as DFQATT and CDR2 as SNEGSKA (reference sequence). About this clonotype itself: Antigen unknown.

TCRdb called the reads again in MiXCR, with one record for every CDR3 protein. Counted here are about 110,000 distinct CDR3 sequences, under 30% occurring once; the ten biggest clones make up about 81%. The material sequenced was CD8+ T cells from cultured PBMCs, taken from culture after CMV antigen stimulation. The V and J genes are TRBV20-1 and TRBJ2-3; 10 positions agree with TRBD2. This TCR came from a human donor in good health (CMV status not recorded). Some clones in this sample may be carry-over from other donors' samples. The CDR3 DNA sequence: TGCAGTTTAGGGGGGCTAGCGGGGGTGGATACGCAGTATTTT. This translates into CSLGGLAGVDTQYF.